This TCR beta chain was profiled in a study of STAT5B mutations in CD4+ large granular lymphocyte leukemia. The sample holds a few counts of this clone. Trimming removed 6 bases from V and 4 bases from J; junction bases left unmatched: 6. Germline assignment: CDR1 MNHEY and CDR2 SMNVEV (reference sequence). The length of the CDR3 is 14 residues. TCRdb keeps only in-frame clones here, not all; method: immunoSEQ multiplex PCR. The repertoire holds about 34,000 clones, with less than 85% as singletons. Specimen: CD4+ T cells from blood buffy coats. The origin of this receptor is a human donor in good health. V is TRBV27 and J is TRBJ1-5; TRBD1 matches at 7 bases. The CDR3 sequence is CASRQGQTNQPQHF. As DNA, the CDR3 is TGTGCCAGCAGACAGGGACAGACTAATCAGCCCCAGCATTTT.